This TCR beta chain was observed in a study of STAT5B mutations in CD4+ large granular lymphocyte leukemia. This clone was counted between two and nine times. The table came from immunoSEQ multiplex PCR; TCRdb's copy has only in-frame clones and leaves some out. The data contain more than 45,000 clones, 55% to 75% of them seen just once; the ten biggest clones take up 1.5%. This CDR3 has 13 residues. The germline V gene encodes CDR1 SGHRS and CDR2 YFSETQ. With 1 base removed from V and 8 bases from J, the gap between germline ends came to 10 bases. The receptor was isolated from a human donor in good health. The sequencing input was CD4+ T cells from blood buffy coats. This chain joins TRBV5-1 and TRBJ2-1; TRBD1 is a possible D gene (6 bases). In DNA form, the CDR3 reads TGCGCCAGCAGCTTGCCAGGGGAGTATGAGCAGTTCTTC. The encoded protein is CASSLPGEYEQFF.